This is a list of T cell receptor beta chains from one sample in a study of CD8 T cells in ankylosing spondylitis. TCRdb re-called the 5' RACE reads through MiXCR, storing one row per CDR3 protein. This table has 200,000 to 300,000 distinct CDR3 sequences, roughly 8.2% appearing once. Source material: blood, either unsorted or a sorted T cell fraction (not recorded which). The origin of the receptors is a female donor with ankylosing spondylitis or in good health (not recorded which). The conserved cysteine and the conserved F or W are not part of the CDR3 here. Where a row states a size, it is once, few, many or the class of an expanded clone; other rows omit it.

many,TRBJ2-1,TRBV7-8,ASSWTSGTYNEQF
many,TRBJ2-5,TRBV20-1,SARAAGVGTQY
many,TRBJ2-1,TRBV5-1,ASSLAQREGLGNEQF
many,TRBJ2-3,TRBV29-1,SVAEGRVDTQY
many,TRBJ1-1,TRBV5-1,ASSTVRGYEAF
many,TRBJ2-1,TRBV20-1,SAGLAAHNEQF
many,TRBJ2-7,TRBV3-1,ASSQEPSYEQY
many,TRBJ2-1,TRBV4-3,ASSQFAGTSGSTEQF
.,TRBJ2-1,TRBV7-6,ASSIDLNEQF
.,TRBJ2-7,TRBV21-1,ASSKERGTYEQY
.,TRBJ2-2,TRBV12-3/TRBV12-4,GTTGLGTGELF
many,TRBJ2-1,TRBV14,ASSQGSGGPSYNEQF
many,TRBJ2-1,TRBV20-1,SAVAQLGDEQF
many,TRBJ2-2,TRBV15,ATSRERGNTGELF
many,TRBJ2-1,TRBV20-1,SASSGWGGNEQF
many,TRBJ2-1,TRBV20-1,SASWGGGSSYNEQF
.,TRBJ2-1,TRBV4-3,ASSPGTGTHYEQF
many,TRBJ2-1,TRBV9,ASRPSGTSGSGEQF
many,TRBJ2-7,TRBV7-2,ASSRGPNSPNEQY
few,TRBJ1-1,TRBV14,ASSQTQGVGLTEAF
many,TRBJ2-4,TRBV12-3/TRBV12-4,ASSPTGGARNIQY
many,TRBJ2-1,TRBV12-3/TRBV12-4,ASSRDSFNEQF
many,TRBJ2-7,TRBV5-1,ASSLNGPNEQY
many,TRBJ2-7,TRBV12-3/TRBV12-4,ASTSDTYEQY
many,TRBJ1-1,TRBV2,ASSATAMNTEAF
.,TRBJ2-7,TRBV7-8,ASSLVASSSYEQY
many,TRBJ1-2,TRBV3-1,ASSPGLGGEYGYT
many,TRBJ1-2,TRBV12-3/TRBV12-4,ASSFGTDSVGYT
many,TRBJ2-1,TRBV6-2/TRBV6-3,ASRSRNEQF
many,TRBJ2-1,TRBV5-1,ASSLLRDRGKSDEQF
many,TRBJ2-1,TRBV5-5,ASSLEGADNEQF
.,TRBJ2-3,TRBV7-3,ASSGDLIDTQY
many,TRBJ1-2,TRBV3-1,ASSPPDSLYGYT
many,TRBJ2-3,TRBV29-1,SVDPRGSTDTQY
many,TRBJ2-4,TRBV11-2,ASSPDGVQY
many,TRBJ1-1,TRBV5-6,ASSPTPGTTNTEAF
many,TRBJ2-5,TRBV29-1,SARVTGWETQY
many,TRBJ1-5,TRBV20-1,SARAFSNQPQH
many,TRBJ2-4,TRBV19,ATEPRVGLKNIQY
many,TRBJ2-3,TRBV7-6,ASSSETSGDTQY
many,TRBJ2-1,TRBV29-1,SVEVGEQF
few,TRBJ2-1,TRBV7-2,ASSFPAGGPKYEQF
many,TRBJ1-5,TRBV5-6,ASSSAGQVHQPQH
many,TRBJ2-7,TRBV4-3,ASSQEWGSGSYEQY
many,TRBJ2-1,TRBV29-1,SVGEFSYNEQF
few,TRBJ2-2,TRBV7-2,ASSVLGDDGELF
many,TRBJ2-7,TRBV7-6,ASSLAPPSSSGTGTYEQY
many,TRBJ2-2,TRBV7-2,ASSLQPGTGELF
once,TRBJ1-1,TRBV12-3/TRBV12-4,ASSLAGYPGAF
.,TRBJ2-6,TRBV4-3,ASSQVGGFGANVLT
few,TRBJ1-2,TRBV19,APSRTNYGYT
many,TRBJ1-2,TRBV5-1,ASSYDRGRGYT
many,TRBJ2-2,TRBV29-1,SVAGTFNTGELF
many,TRBJ2-5,TRBV13,ASSPGLAEYQETQY
few,TRBJ1-5,TRBV19,ASSMIRGQPQH